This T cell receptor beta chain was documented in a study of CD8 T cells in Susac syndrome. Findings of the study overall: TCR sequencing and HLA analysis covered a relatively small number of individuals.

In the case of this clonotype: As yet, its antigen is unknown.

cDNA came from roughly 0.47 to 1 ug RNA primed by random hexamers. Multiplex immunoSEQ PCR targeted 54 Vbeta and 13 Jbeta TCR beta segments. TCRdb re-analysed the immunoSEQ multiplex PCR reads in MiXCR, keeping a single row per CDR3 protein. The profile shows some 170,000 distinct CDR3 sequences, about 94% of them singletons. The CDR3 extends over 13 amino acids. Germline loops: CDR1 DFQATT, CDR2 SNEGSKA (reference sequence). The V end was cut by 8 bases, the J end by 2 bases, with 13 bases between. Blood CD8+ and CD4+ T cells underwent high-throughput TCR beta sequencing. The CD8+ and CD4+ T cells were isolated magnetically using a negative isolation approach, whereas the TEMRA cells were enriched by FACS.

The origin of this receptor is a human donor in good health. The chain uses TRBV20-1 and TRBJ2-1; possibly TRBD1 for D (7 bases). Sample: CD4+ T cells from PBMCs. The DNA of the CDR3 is TGCAGTATCGGCGGGACAGCCTACAATGAGCAGTTCTTC. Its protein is CSIGGTAYNEQFF.